These 15 T cell receptor beta chains were sequenced from one sample in a study of blood T cell repertoires in COVID-19. Measured with immunoSEQ multiplex PCR; TCRdb has only the in-frame clones, and not every one. The data show about 180,000 clones, about 89% seen once. The sequenced sample was peripheral blood. The receptors here all came from a man between 40 and 49 years old with active or convalescent COVID-19.

V usage is TRBV5-8 and J usage is TRBJ2-5, with 9 bases identical to TRBD2. V lost 1 base, J lost 0 bases, and 4 bases stayed unmatched. Germline values: CDR1 SGHTS, CDR2 YDEGEE. This CDR3 spans 16 amino acids. The DNA for the CDR3 is TGTGCCAGCAGCTTGCCGGGACTAGCAGACCAAGAGACCCAGTACTTC. Its translation: CASSLPGLADQETQYF.

V is TRBV6-2 or TRBV6-3 and J is TRBJ1-2, with 7 bases lining up with TRBD1. Germline CDR1 is MNHEY and CDR2 is SVGEGT. V was pared by 2 bases and J by 4 bases, with 4 bases of the junction left unmatched. CDR3 length equals 14 residues. CDR3 in DNA: TGTGCCAGCAGTTACCGGGACAGAGGCTATGGCTACACCTTC. It yields the protein CASSYRDRGYGYTF.

This clone has a single count. The rearrangement uses TRBV7-8 and TRBJ2-5, with 7 bases aligning to TRBD2. J gave up 5 bases and V 1 base, and 7 bases lay outside the gene matches. Per the germline V gene, CDR1 is SGHVS and CDR2 is FQNEAQ. The CDR3 is 15 residues long. The CDR3 bases are TGTGCCAGCAGCTTAGGGAGCGGGGCCCGGGAGACCCAGTACTTC. Translating gives CASSLGSGARETQYF.

V usage is TRBV6-5 and J usage is TRBJ1-2; D uncertain. Germline V CDR1 and CDR2: MNHEY, SVGAGI. This CDR3 has 13 residues. Trimming shortened V by 2 bases and J by 5 bases, and 9 bases separated the two germline ends. DNA of the CDR3: TGTGCCAGCAGTTACGATGGGAGTTATGGCTACACCTTC. It codes for CASSYDGSYGYTF.

This chain joins TRBV6-5 and TRBJ1-2; 9 bases are shared with TRBD1. There are 16 residues in the CDR3. The V and J ends lost 0 bases and 8 bases, in that order; junction bases with no gene match: 10. CDR1 and CDR2 (germline): MNHEY, SVGAGI. The CDR3 loop is CASSYSGEQGARGYTF. The CDR3 DNA sequence: TGTGCCAGCAGTTACTCCGGGGAACAGGGGGCGCGGGGCTACACCTTC.

V and J are TRBV3-1 (or the pseudogene TRBV3-2) and TRBJ2-2, with 10 bases identical to TRBD2. V lost 5 bases to trimming and J lost 4 bases; unmatched junction nucleotides: 7. Germline V gene data show CDR1 as LGHDT and CDR2 as YNNKEL (reference sequence). This CDR3 region has 16 residues. The CDR3 is CASSLSGGATTGELFF. Written as DNA, the CDR3 is TGTGCCAGCAGCTTAAGCGGGGGGGCGACCACCGGGGAGCTGTTTTTT.

The rearrangement links TRBV5-5 to TRBJ1-2, with a possible D match to TRBD1 (5 bases). V was clipped by 1 base and J by 0 bases, with 7 bases between them. The CDR3 covers 14 residues. In germline, CDR1 is SGHKS, CDR2 YYEKEE (reference sequence). Here the CDR3 DNA reads TGTGCCAGCAGCTTGCAGGGAACTAACTATGGCTACACCTTC. The encoded protein is CASSLQGTNYGYTF.

This chain joins TRBV11-2 and TRBJ1-2; the D is unclear. The germline V and J ends were trimmed by 4 bases and 2 bases, with 11 bases remaining between them. This CDR3 comprises 14 residues. Per germline, CDR1 SGHAT and CDR2 FQNNGV. CDR3 sequence: CASSYADSNYGYTF. The CDR3 DNA is TGTGCCAGCAGCTACGCCGACTCCAACTATGGCTACACCTTC.

The chain is built from TRBV6-6 and TRBJ1-1, with 8 bases that match TRBD1. Germline V gene data show CDR1 as MNHNY and CDR2 as SVGAGI (reference sequence). The CDR3 runs to 15 residues. The J segment lost 5 bases and the V segment lost 3 bases, leaving 8 bases of the junction unmatched. CDR3 sequence reads: CASSYLSTGATEAFF. In nucleotides, the CDR3 is TGTGCCAGCAGTTATCTTTCGACAGGGGCGACTGAAGCTTTCTTT.

This clone appeared a single time. This chain links TRBV3-1 (or the pseudogene TRBV3-2) with TRBJ2-3; D gene ambiguous. The CDR3 loop spans 13 amino acids. V was clipped by 4 bases and J by 4 bases, with 9 bases between them. CDR1 LGHDT and CDR2 YNNKEL come from the germline V gene (reference sequence). CDR3 nucleotides: TGTGCCAGCAGCCGGAGAGGCGCAGATACGCAGTATTTT. Translating gives CASSRRGADTQYF.

A note on this clone: This same CDR3 is encoded by further DNA sequences in the sample. The chain links TRBV19 to TRBJ1-2; weak D call: TRBD1 (5 bases). CDR3 length: 11 amino acids. Germline V gives CDR1 LNHDA, CDR2 SQIVND (reference sequence). Trimming left V 4 bases short and J 8 bases short, with 8 bases between. CDR3 in amino acids: CASSTQGGYTF. As DNA, the CDR3 is TGTGCCAGTAGTACGCAGGGCGGCTACACCTTC.

The rearrangement uses TRBV3-1 (or the pseudogene TRBV3-2) and TRBJ1-6, with 7 bases identical to TRBD1. J was trimmed by 3 bases and V by 4 bases; bases with no gene match: 12. The CDR3 is 18 residues long. The germline V gene encodes CDR1 LGHDT and CDR2 YNNKEL (reference sequence). For the CDR3, the DNA is TGTGCCAGCAGCCCTACCTCACCTCAGGGGGTCTATAATTCACCCCTCCACTTT. Translating gives CASSPTSPQGVYNSPLHF.

The chain joins TRBV9 to TRBJ2-3, with 11 bases matching TRBD1. Trimming cost V 5 bases and J 2 bases; bases outside gene matches: 4. Germline CDR1 SGDLS, CDR2 YYNGEE. The CDR3 is 15 amino acids. CDR3 region: CASSGTGGLTDTQYF. DNA for the CDR3: TGTGCCAGCAGTGGGACAGGGGGTCTCACAGATACGCAGTATTTT.

The rearrangement joins TRBV4-2 to TRBJ1-2, with 7 bases that match TRBD1. This CDR3 has 16 amino acids. Germline loops: CDR1 LGHNA, CDR2 YNFKEQ. V dropped 0 bases and J dropped 3; count of bases not matched to a gene: 7. CDR3 sequence: CASSQDRGGPYYGYTF. The DNA for the CDR3 is TGTGCCAGCAGCCAAGATAGAGGGGGCCCATACTATGGCTACACCTTC.

This chain links TRBV9 with TRBJ1-5; TRBD1 is a possible D gene (6 bases). V was pared by 0 bases and J by 4 bases, with 17 bases between. Germline CDR1 and CDR2: SGDLS and YYNGEE. This CDR3 contains 17 residues. This chain's CDR3 is CASSVASGRTVNQPQHF. The CDR3, as DNA: TGTGCCAGCAGCGTAGCTAGTGGAAGGACAGTTAATCAGCCCCAGCATTTT.